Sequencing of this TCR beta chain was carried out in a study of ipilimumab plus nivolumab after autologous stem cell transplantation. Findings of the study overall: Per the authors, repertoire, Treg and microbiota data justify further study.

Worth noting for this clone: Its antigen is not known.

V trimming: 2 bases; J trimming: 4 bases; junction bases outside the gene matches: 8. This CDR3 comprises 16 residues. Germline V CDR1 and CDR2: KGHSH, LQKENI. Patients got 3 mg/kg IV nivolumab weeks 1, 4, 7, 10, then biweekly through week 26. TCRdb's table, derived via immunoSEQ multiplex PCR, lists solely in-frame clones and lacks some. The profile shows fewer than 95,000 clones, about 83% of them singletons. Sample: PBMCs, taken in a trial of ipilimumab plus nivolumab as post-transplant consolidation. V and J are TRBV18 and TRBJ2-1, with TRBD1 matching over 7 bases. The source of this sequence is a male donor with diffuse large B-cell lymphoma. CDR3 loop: CASSPRKQGIYNEQFF. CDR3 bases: TGTGCCAGCTCACCAAGGAAACAGGGGATTTACAATGAGCAGTTCTTC. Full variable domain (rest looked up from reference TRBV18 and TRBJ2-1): NAGVMQNPRHLVRRRGQEARLRCSPMKGHSHVYWYRQLPEEGLKFMVYLQKENIIDESGMPKERFSAEFPKEGPSILRIQQVVRGDSAAYFCASSPRKQGIYNEQFFGPGTRLTVL.